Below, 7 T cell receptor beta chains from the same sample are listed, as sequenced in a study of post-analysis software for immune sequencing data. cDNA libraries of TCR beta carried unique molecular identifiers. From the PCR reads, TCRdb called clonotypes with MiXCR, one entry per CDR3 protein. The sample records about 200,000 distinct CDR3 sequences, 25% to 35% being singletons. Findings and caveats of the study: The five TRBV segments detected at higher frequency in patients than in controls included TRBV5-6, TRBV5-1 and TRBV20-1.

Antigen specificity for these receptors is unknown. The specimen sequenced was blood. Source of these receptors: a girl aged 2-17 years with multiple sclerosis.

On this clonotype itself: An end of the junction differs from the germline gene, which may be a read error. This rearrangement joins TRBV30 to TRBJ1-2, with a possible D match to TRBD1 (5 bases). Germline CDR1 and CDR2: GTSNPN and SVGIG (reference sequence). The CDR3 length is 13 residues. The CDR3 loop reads CAFRRGINYGYTF. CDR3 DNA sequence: TGTGCCTTTAGGCGGGGCATTAACTATGGCTACACATTC. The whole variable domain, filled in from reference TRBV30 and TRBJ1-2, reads SQTIHQWPATLVQPVGSPLSLECTVEGTSNPNLYWYRQAAGRGLQLLFYSVGIGQISSEVPQNLSASRPQDRQFILSSKKLLLSDSGFYLCAFRRGINYGYTFGSGTRLTVV.

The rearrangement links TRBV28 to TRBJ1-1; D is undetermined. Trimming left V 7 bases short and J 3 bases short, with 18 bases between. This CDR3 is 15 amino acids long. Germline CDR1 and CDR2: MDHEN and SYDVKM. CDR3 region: CASKEGGLVDTEAFF. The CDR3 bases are TGTGCCAGCAAAGAGGGTGGTTTGGTTGACACTGAAGCTTTCTTT.

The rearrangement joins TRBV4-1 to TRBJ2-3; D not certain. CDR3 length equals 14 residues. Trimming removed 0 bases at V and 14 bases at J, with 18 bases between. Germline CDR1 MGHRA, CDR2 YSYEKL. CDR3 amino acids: CASSQELGTEKLYF. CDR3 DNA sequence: TGCGCCAGCAGCCAAGAGTTAGGTACGGAAAAACTGTATTTT.

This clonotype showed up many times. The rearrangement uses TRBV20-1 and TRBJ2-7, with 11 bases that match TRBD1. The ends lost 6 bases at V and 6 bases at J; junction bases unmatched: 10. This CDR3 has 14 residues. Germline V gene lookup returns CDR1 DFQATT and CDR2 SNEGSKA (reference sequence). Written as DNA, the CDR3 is TGCAGTGCCAGTGCGGGGACAGGGGGTATCGAGCAGTACTTC. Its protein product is CSASAGTGGIEQYF.

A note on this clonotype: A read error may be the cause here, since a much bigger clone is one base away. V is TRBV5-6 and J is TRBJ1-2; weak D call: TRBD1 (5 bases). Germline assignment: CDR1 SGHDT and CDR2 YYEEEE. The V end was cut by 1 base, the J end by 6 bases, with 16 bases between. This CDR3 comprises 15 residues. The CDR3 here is CASSLRVEGRNGYTF. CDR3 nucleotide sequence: TGTGCCAGCAGCTTGCGGGTCGAGGGGCGTAATGGCTACACCTTC.

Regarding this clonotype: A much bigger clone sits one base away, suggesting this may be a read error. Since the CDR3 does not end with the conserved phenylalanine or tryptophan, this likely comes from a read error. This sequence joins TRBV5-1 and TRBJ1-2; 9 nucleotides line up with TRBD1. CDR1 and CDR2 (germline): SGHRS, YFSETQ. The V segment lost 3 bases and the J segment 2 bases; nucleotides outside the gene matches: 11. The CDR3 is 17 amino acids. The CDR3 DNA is TGCGCCAGCAGCTCGAACACACCGGGACAGGGAAACTATGGCTACACCGTC. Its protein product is CASSSNTPGQGNYGYTV.

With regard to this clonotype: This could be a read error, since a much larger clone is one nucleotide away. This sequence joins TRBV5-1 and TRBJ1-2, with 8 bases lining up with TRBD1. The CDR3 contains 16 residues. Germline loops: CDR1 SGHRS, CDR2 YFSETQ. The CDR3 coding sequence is TGCGCCAGCAGACTTGGACAGGGCCTGGGGATCTATGGCTACATCTTC. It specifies CASRLGQGLGIYGYIF.